This TCR beta chain was observed in a study of Ad26.COV2.S vaccination and SARS-CoV-2 variants. Points from the study as a whole: There was reportedly substantial breadth in spike-specific CD8+ and CD4+ T cell responses after vaccination. The study found higher spike-specific TCR breadth in vaccine than placebo recipients. Vaccine and placebo recipients had similar non-spike TCR breadth. TCR breadth and depth estimates may have understated total T cell responses.

This CDR3 has 15 residues. Trimming cost V 5 bases and J 4 bases, with 17 bases left between them. The germline CDR1 and CDR2 sequences are SEHNR and FQNEAQ (reference sequence). The sample holds a few counts of this clone. Its antigen is still unknown. The table came from immunoSEQ multiplex PCR; TCRdb's copy has only in-frame clones and leaves some out. This repertoire shows just over 350,000 clones, around 92% found once; its top ten account for under 5%. This TCR was recovered from a human donor who had recovered from COVID-19. Sequences were derived from peripheral blood, sampled after recovery from COVID-19. The chain links TRBV7-9 to TRBJ1-1, with TRBD1 as a possible D gene (5 bases). CDR3 DNA sequence: TGTGCCAGCAGCCAATGGGGCCTAACCGCCACTGAAGCTTTCTTT. Translating gives CASSQWGLTATEAFF. Together with reference TRBV7-9 and TRBJ1-1, the CDR3 gives the full variable domain: DTGVSQNPRHKITKRGQNVTFRCDPISEHNRLYWYRQTLGQGPEFLTYFQNEAQLEKSRLLSDRFSAERPKGSFSTLEIQRTEQGDSAMYLCASSQWGLTATEAFFGQGTRLTVV.